A single sample gave rise to the 5 T cell receptor beta chains below, sequenced in a study of beta chain features in type 1 diabetes (dated by TCRdb to the late 2010s). Their antigen targets remain unknown. The library relied on the immunoSEQ multiplex PCR assay. The entire amount of isolated RNA was reverse transcribed using the High Capacity cDNA Reverse Transcription Kit, so the sequenced TCRB transcripts were expressed ones. TCRdb took this table from immuneACCESS and kept in-frame rearrangements with V and J called. Such tables lack part of the clones; where checked against another copy, unresolved V genes explain under half of the gap, and the rest is unexplained. The sample table contains hundreds of thousands of clones; only one count was recorded for roughly 13% of them. The ten most abundant clones make up 0.022% of the sample. What the study reported, not specific to this receptor: A moderate but significant shortening of TCRB CDR3 length was observed in type 1 diabetes patients in all four CD4+ subsets.

The sample consisted of naive CD4+ T cells from blood. Explained via the paper, the cell subset or site label denotes: true naive CD4+ T cells. These receptors all come from a man between 18 and 29 years old with type 1 diabetes.

This clone has more than one count but fewer than ten. The CDR3 loop reads CASSLTPTAGELFF. The CDR3, as DNA: TGCGCCAGCAGCTTGACTCCGACGGCCGGGGAGCTGTTTTTT. The chain has TRBV5-1 and TRBJ2-2; D call uncertain. Trimming removed 1 base at V and 6 bases at J, with 10 bases between. The CDR3 length is 14 residues. CDR1 is SGHRS and CDR2 is YFSETQ in the germline V gene.

This clone was observed a few times. The chain recombines TRBV19 with TRBJ1-1; a weak D match, TRBD1 (6 bases). V was pared by 10 bases and J by 10 bases, with 16 bases between. Germline V lookup: CDR1 LNHDA, CDR2 SQIVND (reference sequence). The CDR3 covers 11 residues. CDR3 DNA: TGTGCCACGGGACAACTCAGTACAGCTTTCTTT. Translating gives CATGQLSTAFF.

This clone was seen only a few times. The rearrangement uses TRBV15 and TRBJ2-5; tentatively, D is TRBD1 (5 bases). Trimming left V 4 bases short and J 5 bases short, with 14 bases between. Germline CDR1 and CDR2: LNHNV and YYDKDF (reference sequence). This CDR3 contains 14 residues. For the CDR3, the DNA is TGTGCCACCAGCATAGGTCAGGGTTTGGAGACCCAGTACTTC. This translates into CATSIGQGLETQYF.

This CDR3 is CASRGTAIMEPQHF. The DNA of the CDR3 is TGTGCCAGCAGAGGGACAGCGATAATGGAACCCCAGCATTTT. This chain connects TRBV2 to TRBJ1-5, with 7 bases aligning to TRBD1. J was trimmed by 10 bases and V by 6 bases; bases with no gene match: 12. Germline-derived CDR1 and CDR2 are SNHLY and FYNNEI. The CDR3 length is 14 residues.

The V gene is TRBV6-1, the J gene TRBJ2-1; D is unresolved. This CDR3 is built from 13 residues. Trimming took 5 bases from V and 4 from J, leaving 9 bases between them. Per germline, CDR1 MNHNS and CDR2 SASEGT. CDR3 in DNA: TGTGCCAGCAGTCCCCAGGAGTACAATGAGCAGTTCTTC. This codes for CASSPQEYNEQFF.